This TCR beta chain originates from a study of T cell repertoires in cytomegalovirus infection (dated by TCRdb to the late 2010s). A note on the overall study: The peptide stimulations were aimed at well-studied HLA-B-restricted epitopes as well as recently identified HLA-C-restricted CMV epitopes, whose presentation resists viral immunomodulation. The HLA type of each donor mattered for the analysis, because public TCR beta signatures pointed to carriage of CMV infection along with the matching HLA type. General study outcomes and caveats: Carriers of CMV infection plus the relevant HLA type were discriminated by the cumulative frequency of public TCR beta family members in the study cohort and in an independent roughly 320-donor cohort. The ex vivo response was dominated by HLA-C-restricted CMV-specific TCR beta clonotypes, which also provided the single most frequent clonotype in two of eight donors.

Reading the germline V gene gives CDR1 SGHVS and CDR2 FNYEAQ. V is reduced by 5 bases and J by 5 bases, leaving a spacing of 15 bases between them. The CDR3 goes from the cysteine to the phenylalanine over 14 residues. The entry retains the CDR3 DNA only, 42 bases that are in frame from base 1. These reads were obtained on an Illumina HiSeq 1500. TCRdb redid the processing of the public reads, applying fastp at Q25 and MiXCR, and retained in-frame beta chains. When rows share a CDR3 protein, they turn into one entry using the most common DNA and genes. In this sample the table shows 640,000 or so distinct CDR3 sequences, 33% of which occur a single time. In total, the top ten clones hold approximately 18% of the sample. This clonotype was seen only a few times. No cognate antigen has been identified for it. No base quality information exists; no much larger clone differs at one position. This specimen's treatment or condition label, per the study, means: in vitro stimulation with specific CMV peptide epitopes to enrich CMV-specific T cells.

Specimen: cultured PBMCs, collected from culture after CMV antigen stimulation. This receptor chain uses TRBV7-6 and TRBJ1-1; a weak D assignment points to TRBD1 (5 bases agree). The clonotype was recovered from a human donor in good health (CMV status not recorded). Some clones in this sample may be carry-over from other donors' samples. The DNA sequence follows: TGTGCCAGCAGCCCCCTTAGAGGGGCGACTGAAGCTTTCTTT. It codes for CASSPLRGATEAFF.